This record looks at one TCR beta chain sequence and its context. The data are from a study of blood T cell repertoires in COVID-19. The CDR3 has 13 residues. V lost 3 bases and J 1 base, leaving 6 bases between the germline ends. CDR1 is LGHNT, CDR2 FRNRAP, per germline. The method was immunoSEQ multiplex PCR; TCRdb's version includes in-frame clones alone and lacks a portion of them. The top ten hold 4.7% of the sample, which has under 250,000 clones, roughly 82% seen once. The chain joins TRBV12-5 to TRBJ1-1, with TRBD1 as a possible D gene (5 bases). The receptor comes from a woman aged 70-85 years with acute or convalescent COVID-19. Sequenced material: peripheral blood. Written as DNA, the CDR3 is TGTGCTAGTGGTTTACAGGCGAACACTGAAGCTTTCTTT. This gives the protein CASGLQANTEAFF.